One sample yielded the 19 T cell receptor beta chains listed below, sequenced in a study of T-cell reconstitution after alpha-beta-depleted transplantation in children. Using unique molecular identifiers, the investigators prepared the TCRbeta library. MiXCR was run by TCRdb on the PCR reads, yielding one entry per CDR3 protein. Among approximately 800,000 distinct CDR3 sequences listed, 16% were seen once. This specimen was PBMCs, mostly from graft donor cells, taken 360 days after TCRalphabeta/CD19-depleted stem cell transplant. These receptor sequences come from a male patient under 18 who had a stem cell transplant for acute lymphoblastic leukemia, so the T cells may come from the graft donor.

This clonotype has only a few counts. The chain recombines TRBV4-2 with TRBJ2-1; 11 bases align to TRBD2. The CDR3 runs to 17 residues. J lost 8 bases, V lost 5 bases, and 14 bases had no gene match. Germline CDR1 reads LGHNA; CDR2 reads YNFKEQ. The CDR3 region is CASSAETSGNGKDEQFF. CDR3 coding DNA: TGTGCCAGCAGCGCCGAGACTAGCGGGAACGGAAAGGATGAGCAGTTCTTC.

This clonotype was found a few times. The genes are TRBV15 and TRBJ2-1; D might be TRBD2 (6 bases). There are 16 residues in the CDR3. Deletions cut 0 bases from V and 0 bases from J, with 9 bases between. Per the germline V gene, CDR1 is LNHNV and CDR2 is YYDKDF (reference sequence). CDR3 nucleotide sequence: TGTGCCACCAGCAGAGAGGCGGGGAGCTCCTACAATGAGCAGTTCTTC. Translated: CATSREAGSSYNEQFF.

The genes are TRBV12-3 or TRBV12-4 and TRBJ2-7, with 7 bases identical to TRBD1. The CDR3 sequence is 14 residues long. J was trimmed by 1 base and V by 5 bases; bases with no gene match: 5. CDR3 loop: CASSPTDRSYEQYF. For the CDR3, the DNA is TGTGCCAGCAGTCCGACGGACAGGTCCTACGAGCAGTACTTC.

This clonotype was found many times. This chain connects TRBV20-1 to TRBJ2-1, with TRBD2 matching over 10 bases. CDR1 is DFQATT and CDR2 is SNEGSKA in the germline V gene (reference sequence). Unmatched junction bases numbered 10, after V lost 5 bases and J lost 9 bases. This CDR3 is built from 14 residues. This chain's CDR3 is CSAQTSGVGGEQFF. The CDR3 region has the DNA TGCAGTGCTCAAACTAGCGGGGTAGGGGGTGAGCAGTTCTTC.

This clonotype was picked up a small number of times. The rearrangement joins TRBV27 to TRBJ2-7; 9 bases map to TRBD2. Losses at the gene ends were 3 bases for V and 0 bases for J; bases not matched to a gene: 3. Germline CDR1 reads MNHEY; CDR2 reads SMNVEV (reference sequence). The CDR3 is 15 amino acids. DNA of the CDR3: TGTGCCAGCAGTTTCTCGGGACTAGCCTCCTACGAGCAGTACTTC. This translates into CASSFSGLASYEQYF.

This clonotype was seen a handful of times. The chain recombines TRBV4-1 with TRBJ1-2; D may be TRBD1 (5 bases). There are 15 residues in the CDR3. Trimming removed 3 bases from V and 4 bases from J, with 15 bases in between. Germline V gene lookup returns CDR1 MGHRA and CDR2 YSYEKL. The CDR3 sequence is CASSHPPHRFYGYTF. CDR3 DNA: TGCGCCAGCAGCCATCCTCCCCACAGGTTCTATGGCTACACCTTC.

The rearrangement uses TRBV7-6 and TRBJ2-1; 13 nucleotides match TRBD2. The CDR3 totals 19 residues. In germline, CDR1 is SGHVS, CDR2 FNYEAQ. The trim removed 2 bases at V and 8 bases at J, leaving 15 bases unmatched. DNA of the CDR3: TGTGCCAGCAGCTTACTCTCACTAGCGGGAGGGCGCCTCATGGATGAGCAGTTCTTC. The encoded protein is CASSLLSLAGGRLMDEQFF.

This clonotype was picked up a small number of times. The chain couples TRBV12-3 or TRBV12-4 to TRBJ2-7, with TRBD2 matching 8 bases. The CDR3 sequence is 16 residues long. V trimming: 0 bases; J trimming: 2 bases; junction bases outside the gene matches: 6. As DNA, the CDR3 is TGTGCCAGCAGTTTAGCGCGGGGGGCGACCCCCTACGAGCAGTACTTC. Translated, it gives CASSLARGATPYEQYF.

A few counts support this clonotype. The rearrangement joins TRBV27 to TRBJ2-7; a weak D match, TRBD1 (6 bases). CDR1 and CDR2 from the germline V gene are MNHEY and SMNVEV (reference sequence). The CDR3 is 13 residues long. V gave up 5 bases and J gave up 2 bases, with 10 bases separating them. CDR3: CASSMRGTYEQYF. Here the CDR3 DNA reads TGTGCCAGCAGTATGAGGGGGACCTACGAGCAGTACTTC.

The DNA for the CDR3 is TGTGCCACCAGCGGGAGGGCCGGGACAGATACGCAGTATTTT. Its translation is CATSGRAGTDTQYF. The gene calls are TRBV24-1 and TRBJ2-3; 8 positions agree with TRBD2. Germline loops: CDR1 KGHDR, CDR2 SFDVKD. CDR3 length equals 14 residues. Unmatched junction bases numbered 5, after V lost 7 bases and J lost 3 bases.

CDR3 bases: TGCAGCGCCAGGGACAGTGAAGCTTTCTTT. Its protein is CSARDSEAFF. The V gene is TRBV29-1, the J gene TRBJ1-1, with TRBD1 matching over 7 bases. CDR1 and CDR2 (germline): SQVTM, ANQGSEA. The CDR3 extends over 10 amino acids. The V segment lost 7 bases and the J segment 7 bases; nucleotides outside the gene matches: 3. Based on the CDR3 plus reference TRBV29-1 and TRBJ1-1, the full variable domain is SAVISQKPSRDICQRGTSLTIQCQVDSQVTMMFWYRQQPGQSLTLIATANQGSEATYESGFVIDKFPISRPNLTFSTLTVSNMSPEDSSIYLCSARDSEAFFGQGTRLTVV.

This chain connects TRBV5-1 to TRBJ2-1; D not resolved. The CDR3 contains 16 residues. Trimming removed 4 bases at V and 0 bases at J, with 14 bases between. Looked up from germline, CDR1 is SGHRS and CDR2 is YFSETQ. The CDR3 spells CASSLPTSSSYNEQFF. CDR3 DNA sequence: TGCGCCAGCAGCCTCCCCACTTCGAGCTCCTACAATGAGCAGTTCTTC.

The chain carries TRBV4-1 and TRBJ2-3, with TRBD2 identical over 12 bases. The CDR3 covers 16 residues. With V trimmed by 6 bases and J by 1 base, 5 bases remained unmatched. The germline gives CDR1 MGHRA, CDR2 YSYEKL. The CDR3 region is CASRFLAGGGTDTQYF. CDR3 nucleotides: TGCGCCAGCAGATTCCTAGCGGGAGGGGGCACAGATACGCAGTATTTT.

This clonotype was found a few times. The CDR3 spells CASSIDQRGSSYNEQFF. CDR3 in DNA: TGCGCCAGCAGCATCGACCAGCGGGGGAGCTCCTACAATGAGCAGTTCTTC. The gene calls are TRBV5-1 and TRBJ2-1; TRBD2 agrees at 8 bases. V was pared by 4 bases and J by 0 bases, with 9 bases of the junction left unmatched. CDR3 length equals 17 residues. CDR1 is SGHRS, CDR2 YFSETQ, per germline.

The rearrangement joins TRBV5-1 to TRBJ2-5, with TRBD2 as a possible D gene (6 bases). This CDR3 has 15 amino acids. Looked up from germline, CDR1 is SGHRS and CDR2 is YFSETQ. V was trimmed by 5 bases and J by 2 bases, leaving 16 bases between them. The CDR3 DNA is TGCGCCAGCAGGTCCGCGGGATTCGAACAAGAGACCCAGTACTTC. This sequence encodes CASRSAGFEQETQYF.

The chain uses TRBV5-1 and TRBJ2-2; maybe TRBD2 (6 bases). V gave up 1 base and J gave up 3 bases, with 13 bases separating them. The CDR3 length is 16 residues. The germline CDR1 and CDR2 sequences are SGHRS and YFSETQ. The CDR3, as DNA: TGCGCCAGCAGCTTGAGGCAGGGAGGACACACCGGGGAGCTGTTTTTT. Translating it yields CASSLRQGGHTGELFF.

The chain has TRBV11-1 and TRBJ2-5; the D gene is possibly TRBD1 (5 bases). The CDR3 extends over 17 amino acids. In germline, CDR1 is SGHAT, CDR2 FQDESV (reference sequence). Trimming removed 4 bases at V and 2 bases at J, with 20 bases between. This CDR3 is CASSSRPSRQMQETQYF. In DNA form, the CDR3 reads TGTGCCAGCAGCTCACGCCCCTCCCGACAGATGCAAGAGACCCAGTACTTC.

This clonotype was seen more than once but under ten times. At one of its ends the junction is not consistent with the germline gene, which may arise from a read error. In DNA, the CDR3 is TGTGCCAGCACCGCTACAGCCCAAGGGACCCAGTACTTC. It specifies CASTATAQGTQYF. The chain has TRBV2 and TRBJ2-5; D is undetermined. The CDR3 is 13 amino acids. Germline lookup yields CDR1 SNHLY and CDR2 FYNNEI. Together with reference TRBV2 and TRBJ2-5, the CDR3 gives the full variable domain: EPEVTQTPSHQVTQMGQEVILRCVPISNHLYFYWYRQILGQKVEFLVSFYNNEISEKSEIFDDQFSVERPDGSNFTLKIRSTKLEDSAMYFCASTATAQGTQYFGPGTRLLVL.

A few counts support this clonotype. This chain links TRBV11-2 with TRBJ2-1, with TRBD2 matching 14 bases. This CDR3 has 17 amino acids. J was trimmed by 0 bases and V by 3 bases; bases with no gene match: 1. Germline V gene lookup returns CDR1 SGHAT and CDR2 FQNNGV. The CDR3 nucleotides read TGTGCCAGCAGCTTCGGGACTAGCGGGAGCTCCTACAATGAGCAGTTCTTC. Translating it yields CASSFGTSGSSYNEQFF.